This T cell receptor beta chain was captured by sequencing in a study of vaccination effects on CD4 cells after COVID-19. With V trimmed by 4 bases and J by 3 bases, 3 bases remained unmatched. The CDR3 runs 14 residues. CDR1 is LNHDA, CDR2 SQIVND, per germline (reference sequence). In the ViraFEST assay, antigen-specific CD4+ clonotypes were identified by expansion after peptide-pool stimulation. Isolation of CD4+ T cells took place after about ten days of culture. The vaccine recipients had no prior SARS-CoV-2 infection, with negative nucleocapsid antibodies. Using immunoSEQ multiplex PCR, the repertoire was profiled, and TCRdb retains in-frame clones only, with some absent. The sample records fewer than 30,000 clones, roughly two thirds being singletons. Findings of the study overall: In the late period after vaccination, infection- and vaccine-induced clones contracted markedly.

Worth noting for this clone: Its antigen is still unknown.

The sequence was collected from a human donor who received a COVID-19 vaccine. The sequenced sample was CD4+ T cells from PBMCs cultured with SARS-CoV-2 spike peptides, obtained before COVID-19 vaccination. The chain couples TRBV19 to TRBJ2-7, with TRBD1 matching 10 bases. CDR3 in DNA: TGTGCCAGTAGTAAAAGGACAGGGGGCTACGAGCAGTACTTC. Translation gives CASSKRTGGYEQYF.